Listed below are T cell receptor beta chains from one sample, sequenced in a study of blood T cell repertoires in COVID-19. Some clones are missing from TCRdb's copy, which holds only in-frame ones; the method was immunoSEQ multiplex PCR. The sample records tens of thousands of clones, approximately 88% being singletons. Source material: peripheral blood. The origin of the receptors is a human donor in a cohort sampled during active COVID-19. The CDR3 runs from the conserved cysteine through the conserved F or W. The D gene is left open where the match is weak. Clone size is not always given. Where it is, it says once, few, many or a class for expanded clones.

.	.	TRBV6-2/TRBV6-3	TRBJ1-2	TGTGCCAGCAGTTACCCACCGGGACACCCTAACTATGGCTACACCTTC	CASSYPPGHPNYGYTF
TRBD1	.	TRBV9	TRBJ2-1	TGTGCCAGCACCCCCTCCGGGACAGCCTACAATGAGCAGTTCTTC	CASTPSGTAYNEQFF
TRBD1	.	TRBV30	TRBJ2-7	TGTGCCTGGGTGGGACAGGGGACCTACGAGCAGTACTTC	CAWVGQGTYEQYF
.	.	TRBV6-5	TRBJ2-5	TGTGCCAGCACCCCGGGGGGCTTCCAAGAGACCCAGTACTTC	CASTPGGFQETQYF
TRBD1	.	TRBV24-1	TRBJ1-2	TGTGCCACCAGTGATTGGGACAGTCAGTCGGCCCGATATGGCTACACCTTC	CATSDWDSQSARYGYTF
.	.	TRBV4-2	TRBJ2-1	TGTGCCAGCAGCCAAGGTCTAGTCGACGAGCAGTTCTTC	CASSQGLVDEQFF
.	.	TRBV7-8	TRBJ1-2	TGTGCCAGCAGCTTAGCGCCGATCGGGGAGGCTAACTATGGCTACACCTTC	CASSLAPIGEANYGYTF
TRBD2	.	TRBV2	TRBJ2-2	TGTGCCAGCAGTGACGGGTCTAGCGGTACCGGGGAGCTGTTTTTT	CASSDGSSGTGELFF
.	.	TRBV7-2	TRBJ2-4	TGTGCCAGCAGCTTAGACCACTTAGGGGACATTCAGTACTTC	CASSLDHLGDIQYF
TRBD2	.	TRBV19	TRBJ2-1	TGTGCCAGTAGTATGCGGGACTACAACTACAATGAGCAGTTCTTC	CASSMRDYNYNEQFF
TRBD1	.	TRBV19	TRBJ2-5	TGTGCCAGTAGTATGGGACAGGGTTTAGAGACCCAGTACTTC	CASSMGQGLETQYF
.	.	TRBV7-9	TRBJ2-1	TGTGCCAGCAGCCCCCTGGCGTCGTTAGGGGGATATGGGCAGTTCTTC	CASSPLASLGGYGQFF
TRBD1	.	TRBV27	TRBJ1-5	TGTGCCAGCAGTTTACCGGACAGGCCCCTTAGCAATCAGCCCCAGCATTTT	CASSLPDRPLSNQPQHF
TRBD2	.	TRBV19	TRBJ2-5	TGTGCCAGTAGTACCCTAGCGGGGGGGATCCAAGAGACCCAGTACTTC	CASSTLAGGIQETQYF
.	.	TRBV27	TRBJ1-1	TGTGCCAGCAGTGAAGACAGGTTTTCGGGCACTGAAGCTTTCTTT	CASSEDRFSGTEAFF
TRBD1	.	TRBV30	TRBJ2-6	TGTGCCTGGAGGGGACAGGTCAGCTCTGGGGCCAACGTCCTGACTTTC	CAWRGQVSSGANVLTF
.	.	TRBV27	TRBJ1-2	TGTGCCAGCCATATCTCGGGACTCCGAGGATCGATCTATGGCTACACCTTC	CASHISGLRGSIYGYTF
.	.	TRBV3-1/TRBV3-2	TRBJ1-6	TGTGCCAGCAGCCCGCGGACAGTCGAGGGGTCACCCCTCCACTTT	CASSPRTVEGSPLHF
.	.	TRBV10-3	TRBJ1-4	TGTGCCATCAGTGAGTCTACAGGGCCTAATGAAAAACTGTTTTTT	CAISESTGPNEKLFF
.	.	TRBV4-3	TRBJ2-1	TGCGCCAGCAGCCGGGCGGGTTCCTACAATGAGCAGTTCTTC	CASSRAGSYNEQFF
TRBD2	.	TRBV4-2	TRBJ2-7	TGTGCCAGCAGCCAAACTAGCGGGGGCTCCTACGAGCAGTACTTC	CASSQTSGGSYEQYF
.	once	TRBV18	TRBJ2-2	TGTGCCAGCTCACCACCGGGAGTCACCGGGGAGCTGTTTTTT	CASSPPGVTGELFF
TRBD1	.	TRBV11-2	TRBJ2-2	TGTGCCAGCAGCTTAGGACGATGGGGGACAGGGGGCTCCGGGGAGCTGTTTTTT	CASSLGRWGTGGSGELFF
.	.	TRBV7-8	TRBJ2-7	TGTGCCAGCAGCTCCCACACCGAATACCCCTACGAGCAGTACTTC	CASSSHTEYPYEQYF
.	.	TRBV5-4	TRBJ2-7	TGTGCCAGCACCCTGTGGGGACTGGGTAGCTCCTACGAGCAGTACTTC	CASTLWGLGSSYEQYF
TRBD2	.	TRBV28	TRBJ2-1	TGTGCCAGCAGACATACTACTAGCGGGAGCAATGAGCAGTTCTTC	CASRHTTSGSNEQFF